Listed below are T cell receptor beta chains from one sample, sequenced in a study of blood T cell repertoires in COVID-19. The method was immunoSEQ multiplex PCR; TCRdb's version includes in-frame clones alone and lacks a portion of them. This sample has 40,000 to 50,000 clones; approximately 83% occur once, and the top ten carry roughly 2.9%. Sequencing input: peripheral blood. All receptors come from a woman aged 80 or over with acute or convalescent COVID-19. CDR3s include the opening cysteine and the closing phenylalanine or tryptophan. A D gene is named only where the DNA matches it firmly. A row's size may be missing; if present it is once, few, many or a size class.

>TRBV5-6|.|TRBJ2-5|.
CASSLPTLYQETQYF
TGTGCCAGCAGCTTGCCTACCCTGTACCAAGAGACCCAGTACTTC
>TRBV9|.|TRBJ1-4|.
CASSVGSTTNEKLFF
TGTGCCAGCAGCGTAGGGAGTACAACTAATGAAAAACTGTTTTTT
>TRBV18|.|TRBJ1-3|.
CASSPRGPGNTIYF
TGTGCCAGCTCACCACGGGGGCCTGGAAACACCATATATTTT
>TRBV29-1|.|TRBJ2-7|.
CSVVERQGYEQYF
TGCAGCGTTGTGGAACGACAAGGTTACGAGCAGTACTTC
>TRBV6-1|.|TRBJ2-7|TRBD1
CASSEKGWGQGFYEQYF
TGTGCCAGCAGTGAAAAAGGTTGGGGACAGGGCTTCTACGAGCAGTACTTC
>TRBV12-5|.|TRBJ2-3|.
CASATQGSTDTQYF
TGTGCTAGTGCTACCCAGGGCAGCACAGATACGCAGTATTTT
>TRBV7-9|.|TRBJ1-2|TRBD1
CASSPVGQGSYGYTF
TGTGCCAGCAGCCCAGTGGGACAGGGTAGCTATGGCTACACCTTC
>TRBV6-1|.|TRBJ1-1|.
CASSERVAEAFF
TGTGCCAGCAGTGAACGGGTGGCTGAAGCTTTCTTT
>TRBV5-1|.|TRBJ2-1|TRBD2
CASSLTAGSNEQFF
TGCGCCAGCAGCTTGACAGCGGGGAGCAATGAGCAGTTCTTC
>TRBV12-3/TRBV12-4|once|TRBJ1-1|.
CASSFVGEAFF
TGTGCCAGCAGTTTTGTCGGTGAAGCTTTCTTT
>TRBV6-5|few|TRBJ1-1|.
CASTGNTEAFF
TGTGCCAGCACCGGGAACACTGAAGCTTTCTTT
>TRBV5-8|.|TRBJ1-2|TRBD1
CASILDRGNGYTF
TGTGCCAGCATCTTGGACAGGGGTAATGGCTACACCTTC
>TRBV18|.|TRBJ2-1|.
CASSPKDRNEQFF
TGTGCCAGCTCACCGAAAGACAGGAATGAGCAGTTCTTC
>TRBV14|.|TRBJ1-1|.
CASSQEQVEAFF
TGTGCCAGCAGCCAGGAACAGGTTGAAGCTTTCTTT
>TRBV6-6|.|TRBJ1-4|.
CASSPTGSEKLFF
TGTGCCAGCAGTCCGACAGGATCTGAAAAACTGTTTTTT
>TRBV25-1|.|TRBJ1-1|.
CASTRGASWMEAEAFF
TGTGCCAGCACCCGGGGGGCATCCTGGATGGAGGCTGAAGCTTTCTTT
>TRBV29-1|.|TRBJ1-2|TRBD1
CSVASRDRGSYGYTF
TGCAGCGTTGCGAGTCGGGACAGGGGTTCCTATGGCTACACCTTC
>TRBV29-1|.|TRBJ1-2|.
CSAGKGGYTF
TGCAGCGCGGGAAAGGGGGGCTACACCTTC
>TRBV3-1/TRBV3-2|.|TRBJ1-1|TRBD1
CASSQPGTGTEAFF
TGTGCCAGCAGCCAACCCGGGACAGGGACTGAAGCTTTCTTT
>TRBV6-4|.|TRBJ1-1|.
CASSLQENTEAFF
TGTGCCAGCAGCCTACAGGAGAACACTGAAGCTTTCTTT
>TRBV6-5|.|TRBJ1-1|TRBD1
CASSNPGTVNTEAFF
TGTGCCAGCAGTAACCCCGGGACAGTGAACACTGAAGCTTTCTTT
>TRBV5-1|.|TRBJ1-2|TRBD1
CASSLAGTGDYGYTF
TGCGCCAGCAGCTTGGCCGGGACAGGGGATTATGGCTACACCTTC
>TRBV5-6|.|TRBJ2-6|.
CASSLLGQSSGANVLTF
TGTGCCAGCAGCTTGCTCGGACAGTCTTCTGGGGCCAACGTCCTGACTTTC
>TRBV3-1/TRBV3-2|.|TRBJ1-5|.
CASSESHSNQPQHF
TGTGCCAGCAGCGAGAGTCATAGCAATCAGCCCCAGCATTTT
>TRBV19|.|TRBJ1-2|.
CASSIRYSGRGYTF
TGTGCCAGTAGTATTAGGTACTCGGGTCGTGGCTACACCTTC
>TRBV2|.|TRBJ1-4|.
CASSEQLAGEKLFF
TGTGCCAGCAGTGAACAGTTGGCCGGGGAAAAACTGTTTTTT
>TRBV5-1|.|TRBJ1-1|.
CASSGGQMNTEAFF
TGCGCCAGCAGCGGTGGACAGATGAACACTGAAGCTTTCTTT
>TRBV18|.|TRBJ2-7|.
CASSPGVNQYEQYF
TGTGCCAGCTCACCGGGCGTTAACCAGTACGAGCAGTACTTC
>TRBV20-1|.|TRBJ2-1|TRBD2
CSARGLAGEFF
TGCAGTGCTAGAGGACTAGCGGGGGAGTTCTTC
>TRBV7-2|.|TRBJ2-2|.
CASSLQGSTGELFF
TGTGCCAGCAGCCTACAGGGCTCCACCGGGGAGCTGTTTTTT
>TRBV2|.|TRBJ2-1|.
CASCPQMNEQFF
TGTGCCAGTTGCCCCCAGATGAATGAGCAGTTCTTC
>TRBV27|.|TRBJ1-1|.
CASSFHTGNTEAFF
TGTGCCAGCAGTTTCCACACAGGGAACACTGAAGCTTTCTTT
>TRBV6-1|.|TRBJ1-5|.
CASSERTGGGRQPQHF
TGTGCCAGCAGTGAAAGGACTGGGGGGGGCCGACAGCCCCAGCATTTT
>TRBV6-2/TRBV6-3|.|TRBJ2-1|.
CASSYAPGLVYNEQFF
TGTGCCAGCAGTTACGCCCCGGGACTGGTCTACAATGAGCAGTTCTTC
>TRBV6-5|.|TRBJ1-1|TRBD1
CASRAQGVRAFF
TGTGCCAGCAGAGCGCAGGGGGTACGAGCTTTCTTT
>TRBV6-9|.|TRBJ2-3|TRBD2
CASSYSKCSGGKTDTQYF
TGTGCCAGCAGTTATTCAAAATGCAGCGGGGGGAAGACAGATACGCAGTATTTT
>TRBV29-1|.|TRBJ2-1|TRBD2
CSVRTSGALNEQFF
TGCAGCGTTAGGACTAGCGGGGCCCTGAATGAGCAGTTCTTC
>TRBV5-1|.|TRBJ2-7|TRBD2
CASSLGIGTSGAYEQYF
TGCGCCAGCAGCTTGGGAATTGGGACTAGCGGGGCCTACGAGCAGTACTTC
>TRBV7-6|.|TRBJ2-7|.
CASSPSAGRSYEQYF
TGTGCCAGCAGCCCTAGTGCGGGGAGATCCTACGAGCAGTACTTC
>TRBV5-4|once|TRBJ2-5|TRBD2
CASSSSGTRQETQYF
TGTGCCAGCAGCTCCTCCGGGACTAGACAAGAGACCCAGTACTTC
>TRBV7-7|.|TRBJ2-5|.
CASSLRPGQQETQYF
TGTGCCAGCAGCTTAAGGCCTGGACAGCAAGAGACCCAGTACTTC
>TRBV19|few|TRBJ2-7|.
CASSDRWSSYEQYF
TGTGCCAGTAGTGACAGGTGGAGCTCCTACGAGCAGTACTTC
>TRBV3-1/TRBV3-2|.|TRBJ1-5|.
CASSQDTSHNQPQHF
TGTGCCAGCAGCCAAGATACATCCCACAATCAGCCCCAGCATTTT
>TRBV5-4|once|TRBJ1-6|.
CASSVLQGGSPLHF
TGTGCCAGCAGCGTGCTTCAGGGTGGTTCACCCCTCCACTTT
>TRBV6-5|.|TRBJ2-1|TRBD2
CASSYEGLAVPFF
TGTGCCAGCAGTTACGAGGGACTAGCGGTTCCGTTCTTC
>TRBV3-1/TRBV3-2|.|TRBJ1-2|.
CASSQQTFGYGYTF
TGTGCCAGCAGCCAACAGACATTTGGGTATGGCTACACCTTC
>TRBV4-1|.|TRBJ2-3|TRBD2
CASSQRISGGGRDTQYF
TGCGCCAGCAGCCAGAGGATTAGCGGGGGGGGTCGGGATACGCAGTATTTT
>TRBV5-8|.|TRBJ1-5|.
CASSSQDNQPQHF
TGTGCCAGCAGCTCCCAGGACAATCAGCCCCAGCATTTT
>TRBV9|.|TRBJ1-4|.
CASSVAPRGEKLFF
TGTGCCAGCAGCGTGGCACCCCGAGGGGAAAAACTGTTTTTT
>TRBV6-5|.|TRBJ2-5|TRBD1
CASSSSRTGLKETQYF
TGTGCCAGCAGTTCTAGTCGGACAGGGCTAAAAGAGACCCAGTACTTC